Listed below are T cell receptor beta chains from one sample, sequenced in a study of blood T cell repertoires in COVID-19. The method was immunoSEQ multiplex PCR; TCRdb's version includes in-frame clones alone and lacks a portion of them. Altogether about 110,000 clones are present, less than 75% being singletons, with the ten largest covering around 1.9%. Material for sequencing was peripheral blood. The source of these receptors is a woman aged 40-49 years with acute or convalescent COVID-19. Each CDR3 is given with its conserved first and last residue.

j_gene: TRBJ2-3; v_gene: TRBV5-4; CDR3aa: CASSSGTGKAADTQYF
j_gene: TRBJ2-2; v_gene: TRBV2; CDR3aa: CASSVGAGTGELFF
j_gene: TRBJ1-5; v_gene: TRBV27; CDR3aa: CASSLNRGRNQPQHF
j_gene: TRBJ1-4; v_gene: TRBV5-4; CDR3aa: CASSFRGGEKLFF
j_gene: TRBJ2-3; v_gene: TRBV2; CDR3aa: CASSGPSGASDTQYF
j_gene: TRBJ2-1; v_gene: TRBV2; CDR3aa: CASSEEDFGYNEQFF
j_gene: TRBJ2-1; v_gene: TRBV25-1; CDR3aa: CASSEYTGKGGSYNEQFF
j_gene: TRBJ2-4; v_gene: TRBV7-2; CDR3aa: CASSFQGDIQYF
j_gene: TRBJ1-1; v_gene: TRBV6-5; CDR3aa: CASLQGIGEAEAFF
j_gene: TRBJ2-7; v_gene: TRBV23-1; CDR3aa: CASSQDVSGEPPYEQYF